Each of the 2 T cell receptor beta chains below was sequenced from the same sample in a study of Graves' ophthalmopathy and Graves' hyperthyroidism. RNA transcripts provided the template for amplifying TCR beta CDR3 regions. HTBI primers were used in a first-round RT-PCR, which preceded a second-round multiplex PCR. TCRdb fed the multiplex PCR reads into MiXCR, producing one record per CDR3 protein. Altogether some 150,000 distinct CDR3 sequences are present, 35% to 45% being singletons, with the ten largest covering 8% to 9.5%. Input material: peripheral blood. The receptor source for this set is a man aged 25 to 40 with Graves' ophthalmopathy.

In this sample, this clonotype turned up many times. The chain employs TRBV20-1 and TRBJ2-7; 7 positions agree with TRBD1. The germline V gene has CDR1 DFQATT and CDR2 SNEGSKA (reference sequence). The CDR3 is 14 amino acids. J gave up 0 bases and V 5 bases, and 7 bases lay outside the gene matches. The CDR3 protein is CSASGTESSYEQYF. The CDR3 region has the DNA TGCAGTGCTTCCGGGACAGAGAGCTCCTACGAGCAGTACTTC.

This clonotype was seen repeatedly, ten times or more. The DNA for the CDR3 is TGTGCCAGCAGTGCTGAACAAGGGCTCGGGCGTCCCCAGCATTTT. Translation gives CASSAEQGLGRPQHF. The rearrangement links TRBV2 to TRBJ1-5; D is undetermined. V dropped 4 bases and J dropped 10 bases, with 20 bases sitting between them. This CDR3 contains 15 residues. Germline lookup yields CDR1 SNHLY and CDR2 FYNNEI.